This T cell receptor beta chain was sequenced during a study of T cell repertoires in cytomegalovirus infection. Study in general: Shared public TCR beta signatures pointed to both CMV infection and a matching HLA type. Study outcomes and limitations: The ex vivo response was dominated by HLA-C-restricted CMV-specific TCR beta clonotypes. Summed public TCR beta family frequency identified CMV carriers bearing the relevant HLA.

V shed 1 base and J 6 bases; nucleotides not matched to a gene: 10. The V gene's germline CDR1 is SGHVS and CDR2 FQNEAQ. This CDR3 is built from 16 residues. TCRdb reprocessed the reads via MiXCR and lists one record per CDR3 protein. This table holds 450,000 to 650,000 distinct CDR3 sequences, 26% found once. This clonotype appeared a few times. What it recognizes is unknown. The sequence came from a human donor in good health (CMV status not recorded). Some clones in this sample may be carry-over from other donors' samples. Material for sequencing was PBMCs. The chain employs TRBV7-8 and TRBJ2-5; TRBD2 aligns across 8 bases. The chain's CDR3 is CASSLGSGSGGKTQYF. The CDR3 DNA reads TGTGCCAGCAGCTTAGGCTCGGGCAGCGGGGGTAAGACCCAGTACTTC.